The 14 T cell receptor beta chains in this list originate from one sample, sequenced in a study of cytotoxic CD8 clonotypes in ibrutinib-treated CLL. Clones were read by immunoSEQ multiplex PCR, and TCRdb kept only the in-frame ones, dropping some. Here the sample spans over 150,000 clones, 72% being singletons. The sample consisted of PBMCs, taken after 24 months of ibrutinib treatment. These receptors were taken from a human donor with chronic lymphocytic leukemia.

This clone was observed a single time. The V and J genes are TRBV7-9 and TRBJ2-2; unclear D gene. The CDR3 sequence is 15 residues long. Germline values: CDR1 SEHNR, CDR2 FQNEAQ (reference sequence). Trimming pared 1 base from V and 2 bases from J, leaving 8 bases between. In DNA, the CDR3 is TGTGCCAGCAGCTTAGGGGCAGCCAACACCGGGGAGCTGTTTTTT. It is translated as CASSLGAANTGELFF.

The chain is built from TRBV7-6 and TRBJ2-7; 12 positions agree with TRBD2. After removal of 1 base from V and 6 bases from J, the junction contained 4 bases not matched to a gene. The CDR3 contains 15 residues. Germline V gene sequence: CDR1 SGHVS, CDR2 FNYEAQ. CDR3 region: CASSLGLAGVGEQYF. CDR3 nucleotides: TGTGCCAGCAGCTTAGGACTAGCGGGAGTCGGCGAGCAGTACTTC.

The DNA for the CDR3 is TGCAGCGTTGAAGATATCACCAGCTCCTCCTACGAGCAGTACTTC. Its translation: CSVEDITSSSYEQYF. V gene TRBV29-1 combines with J gene TRBJ2-7; D is unresolved. This CDR3 is built from 15 residues. In germline, CDR1 is SQVTM, CDR2 ANQGSEA. Trimming took 0 bases from V and 0 from J, leaving 12 bases between them.

This chain links TRBV4-2 with TRBJ2-2; TRBD2 aligns across 10 bases. The germline CDR1 and CDR2 sequences are LGHNA and YNFKEQ. Trimming at V came to 3 bases and at J to 4 bases, leaving 5 bases not matched to a gene. The CDR3 is made up of 16 amino acids. The CDR3 nucleotides read TGTGCCAGCAGCCAGGGGACTAGCGCCTTCACCGGGGAGCTGTTTTTT. As protein: CASSQGTSAFTGELFF.

The chain recombines TRBV30 with TRBJ1-4; the match to TRBD1 covers 9 bases. The CDR3 is 15 amino acids. Looked up from germline, CDR1 is GTSNPN and CDR2 is SVGIG (reference sequence). The J segment lost 10 bases and the V segment lost 1 base, leaving 10 bases of the junction unmatched. In DNA, the CDR3 is TGTGCCTGGAGTGGCTCCGGGACAGGGTATGGAAAACTGTTTTTT. This codes for CAWSGSGTGYGKLFF. Filled out from reference TRBV30 and TRBJ1-4, the complete variable domain reads SQTIHQWPATLVQPVGSPLSLECTVEGTSNPNLYWYRQAAGRGLQLLFYSVGIGQISSEVPQNLSASRPQDRQFILSSKKLLLSDSGFYLCAWSGSGTGYGKLFFGSGTQLSVL.

The chain recombines TRBV27 with TRBJ2-5, with TRBD2 identical over 8 bases. The length of the CDR3 is 16 residues. Germline CDR1 MNHEY, CDR2 SMNVEV (reference sequence). J was trimmed by 4 bases and V by 4 bases; bases with no gene match: 11. CDR3 coding DNA: TGTGCCAGCAGTTCCCCTCACGGGACTAGGGGAGAGACCCAGTACTTC. Translation gives CASSSPHGTRGETQYF.

V and J are TRBV5-4 and TRBJ2-2; unclear D gene. Germline V CDR1 and CDR2: SGHNT, YYREEE (reference sequence). The CDR3 sequence is 14 residues long. Trimming took 0 bases from V and 6 from J, leaving 9 bases between them. CDR3 residues: CASSLVTVPGELFF. In DNA, the CDR3 is TGTGCCAGCAGCTTGGTTACAGTGCCCGGGGAGCTGTTTTTT. The full variable domain, completed using reference TRBV5-4 and TRBJ2-2, is ETGVTQSPTHLIKTRGQQVTLRCSSQSGHNTVSWYQQALGQGPQFIFQYYREEENGRGNFPPRFSGLQFPNYSSELNVNALELDDSALYLCASSLVTVPGELFFGEGSRLTVL.

This sequence joins TRBV15 and TRBJ2-1, with D uncertain. The CDR3 contains 11 residues. V gave up 3 bases and J gave up 3 bases, with 0 bases separating them. Germline values: CDR1 LNHNV, CDR2 YYDKDF (reference sequence). The CDR3 here is CATSSYNEQFF. CDR3 DNA sequence: TGTGCCACCAGCAGCTACAATGAGCAGTTCTTC.

V usage is TRBV18 and J usage is TRBJ2-6, with 11 nucleotides matching TRBD1. The CDR3 is 18 amino acids. Trimming cost V 3 bases and J 3 bases; bases outside gene matches: 7. Germline loops: CDR1 KGHSH, CDR2 LQKENI. DNA for the CDR3: TGTGCCAGCTCACCCTCTCGGACAGGGGGCTTTGGGGCCAACGTCCTGACTTTC. Translation gives CASSPSRTGGFGANVLTF.

The chain has TRBV4-2 and TRBJ1-5, with D maybe TRBD1 (5 bases). Germline loops: CDR1 LGHNA, CDR2 YNFKEQ. Trimming removed 1 base at V and 6 bases at J, with 10 bases between. The CDR3 has 14 amino acids. CDR3 DNA sequence: TGTGCCAGCAGCCAAGCGGCAGGGCTTCAGCCCCAGCATTTT. Translating it yields CASSQAAGLQPQHF.

This chain uses TRBV4-1 with TRBJ2-3; no definite D call. The CDR3 spans 13 residues. The germline V gene encodes CDR1 MGHRA and CDR2 YSYEKL. Trimming took off 5 bases at V and 5 bases at J, with 11 bases between the two ends. In DNA, the CDR3 is TGCGCCAGCAGCTTACGACTGTTAGATACGCAGTATTTT. Translation: CASSLRLLDTQYF.

The chain recombines TRBV5-1 with TRBJ2-1; D unclear. Trimming removed 2 bases from V and 6 bases from J, with 12 bases in between. CDR1 is SGHRS, CDR2 YFSETQ, per germline. CDR3 length equals 14 residues. CDR3 sequence (DNA): TGCGCCAGCAGCTTAGATCCCTCGGCCAATGAGCAGTTCTTC. Protein sequence: CASSLDPSANEQFF.

This clone was seen only once. This chain connects TRBV19 to TRBJ2-1; the match to TRBD2 covers 7 bases. The junction had 5 bases not matched to a gene; V was cut back by 3 bases and J by 3 bases. Germline CDR1 and CDR2: LNHDA and SQIVND (reference sequence). The CDR3 consists of 15 residues. CDR3 bases: TGTGCCAGTAGTATCGCTAGCGGACTCTACAATGAGCAGTTCTTC. Translation: CASSIASGLYNEQFF.

The DNA of the CDR3 is TGTGCCAGCAGCTTCGGTTATTTCGGCGGGAGGGAGACCCAGTACTTC. It specifies CASSFGYFGGRETQYF. The chain joins TRBV7-9 to TRBJ2-5; 8 bases map to TRBD2. The CDR3 is 16 residues long. J was trimmed by 5 bases and V by 3 bases; bases with no gene match: 11. The germline CDR1 and CDR2 sequences are SEHNR and FQNEAQ (reference sequence). Looking up the rest from reference TRBV7-9 and TRBJ2-5 gives the full variable domain: DTGVSQNPRHKITKRGQNVTFRCDPISEHNRLYWYRQTLGQGPEFLTYFQNEAQLEKSRLLSDRFSAERPKGSFSTLEIQRTEQGDSAMYLCASSFGYFGGRETQYFGPGTRLLVL.